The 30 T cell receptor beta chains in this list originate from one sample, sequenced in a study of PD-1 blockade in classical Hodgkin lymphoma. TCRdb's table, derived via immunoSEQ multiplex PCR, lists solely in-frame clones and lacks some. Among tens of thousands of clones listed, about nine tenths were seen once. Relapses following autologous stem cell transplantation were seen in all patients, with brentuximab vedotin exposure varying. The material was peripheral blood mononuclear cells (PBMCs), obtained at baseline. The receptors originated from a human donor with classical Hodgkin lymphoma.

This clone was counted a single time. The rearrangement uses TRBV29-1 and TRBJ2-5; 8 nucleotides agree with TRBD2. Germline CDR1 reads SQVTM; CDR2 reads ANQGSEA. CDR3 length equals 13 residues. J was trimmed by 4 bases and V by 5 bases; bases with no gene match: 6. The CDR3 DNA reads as TGCAGCGTTTCCACGGGAGGGAGAGAGACCCAGTACTTC. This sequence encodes CSVSTGGRETQYF.

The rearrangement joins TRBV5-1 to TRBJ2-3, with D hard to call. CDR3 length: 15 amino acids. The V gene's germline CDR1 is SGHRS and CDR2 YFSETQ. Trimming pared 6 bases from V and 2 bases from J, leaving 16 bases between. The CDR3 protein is CASTRNSLNTDTQYF. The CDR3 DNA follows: TGCGCCAGCACCAGGAATAGCTTAAACACAGATACGCAGTATTTT.

The CDR3 DNA reads TGTGCCAGCAACAATCAGCCCCAGCATTTT. It codes for CASNNQPQHF. The rearrangement links TRBV6-5 to TRBJ1-5, with unresolved D. Germline V gene data show CDR1 as MNHEY and CDR2 as SVGAGI. Trimming pared 7 bases from V and 3 bases from J, leaving 1 base between. CDR3 length: 10 amino acids.

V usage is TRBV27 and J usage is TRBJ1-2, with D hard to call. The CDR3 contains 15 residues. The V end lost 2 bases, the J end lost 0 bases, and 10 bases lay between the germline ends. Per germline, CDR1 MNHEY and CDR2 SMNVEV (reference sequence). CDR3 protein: CASSLRPRANYGYTF. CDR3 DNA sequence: TGTGCCAGCAGTTTAAGACCTAGAGCTAACTATGGCTACACCTTC.

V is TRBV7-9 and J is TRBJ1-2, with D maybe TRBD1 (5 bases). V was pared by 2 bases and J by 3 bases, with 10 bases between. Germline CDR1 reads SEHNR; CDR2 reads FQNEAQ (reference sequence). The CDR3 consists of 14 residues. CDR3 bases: TGTGCCAGCAGCTTACAGGGCGTTGACTATGGCTACACCTTC. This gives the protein CASSLQGVDYGYTF.

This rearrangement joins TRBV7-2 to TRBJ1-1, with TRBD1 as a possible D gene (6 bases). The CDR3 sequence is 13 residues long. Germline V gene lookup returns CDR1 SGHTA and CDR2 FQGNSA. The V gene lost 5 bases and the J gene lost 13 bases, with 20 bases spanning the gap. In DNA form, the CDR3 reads TGTGCCAGCAGCCTAAGGGGGGGATCTATTGGTTTCTTT. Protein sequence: CASSLRGGSIGFF.

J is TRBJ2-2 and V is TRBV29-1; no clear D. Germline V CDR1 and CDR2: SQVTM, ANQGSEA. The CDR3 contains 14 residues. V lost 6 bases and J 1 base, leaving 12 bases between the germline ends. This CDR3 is CSVSASGNTGELFF. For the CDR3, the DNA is TGCAGCGTCAGTGCGTCGGGGAACACCGGGGAGCTGTTTTTT.

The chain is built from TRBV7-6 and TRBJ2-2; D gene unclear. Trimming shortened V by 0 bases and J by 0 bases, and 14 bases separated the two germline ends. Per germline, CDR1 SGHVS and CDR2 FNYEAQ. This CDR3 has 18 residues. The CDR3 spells CASSLAPGPNPNTGELFF. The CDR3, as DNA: TGTGCCAGCAGCTTAGCCCCGGGCCCCAACCCGAACACCGGGGAGCTGTTTTTT.

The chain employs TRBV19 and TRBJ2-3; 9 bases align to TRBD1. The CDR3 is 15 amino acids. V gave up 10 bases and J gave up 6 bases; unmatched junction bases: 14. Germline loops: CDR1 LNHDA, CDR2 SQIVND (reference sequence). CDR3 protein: CAISGQGSSLDTQYF. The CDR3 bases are TGTGCCATAAGCGGACAGGGGAGTAGCTTGGATACGCAGTATTTT.

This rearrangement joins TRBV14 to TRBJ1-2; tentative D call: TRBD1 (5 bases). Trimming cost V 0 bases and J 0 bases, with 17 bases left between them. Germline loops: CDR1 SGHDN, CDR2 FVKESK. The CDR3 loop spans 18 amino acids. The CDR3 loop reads CASSQDPTPGGANYGYTF. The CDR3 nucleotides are TGTGCCAGCAGCCAAGATCCCACCCCGGGGGGTGCTAACTATGGCTACACCTTC.

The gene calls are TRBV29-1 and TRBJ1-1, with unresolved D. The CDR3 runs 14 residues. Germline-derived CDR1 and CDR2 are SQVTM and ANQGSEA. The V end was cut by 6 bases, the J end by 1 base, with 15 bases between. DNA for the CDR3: TGCAGCGTGAGAAGGACTGTCACGAACACTGAAGCTTTCTTT. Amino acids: CSVRRTVTNTEAFF.

CDR3 nucleotides: TGTGCCAGCAGTCCGGGACCGGGGAACATTCAGTACTTC. Translation: CASSPGPGNIQYF. The gene calls are TRBV6-5 and TRBJ2-4; the D call may be TRBD1 or TRBD2 (5 bases each). There are 13 residues in the CDR3. V dropped 5 bases and J dropped 7 bases, with 12 bases sitting between them. The germline V gene encodes CDR1 MNHEY and CDR2 SVGAGI.

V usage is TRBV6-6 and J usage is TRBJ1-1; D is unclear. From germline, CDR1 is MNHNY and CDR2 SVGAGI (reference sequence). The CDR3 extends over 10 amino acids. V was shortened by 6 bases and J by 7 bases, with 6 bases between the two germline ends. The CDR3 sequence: CASRLVEAFF. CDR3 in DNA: TGTGCCAGCAGGCTGGTTGAAGCTTTCTTT.

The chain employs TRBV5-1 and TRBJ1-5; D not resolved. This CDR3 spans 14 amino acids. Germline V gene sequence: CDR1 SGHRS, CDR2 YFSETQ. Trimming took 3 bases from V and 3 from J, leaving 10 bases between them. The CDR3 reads CASSWLGVNQPQHF. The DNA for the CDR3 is TGCGCCAGCAGCTGGTTGGGAGTCAATCAGCCCCAGCATTTT.

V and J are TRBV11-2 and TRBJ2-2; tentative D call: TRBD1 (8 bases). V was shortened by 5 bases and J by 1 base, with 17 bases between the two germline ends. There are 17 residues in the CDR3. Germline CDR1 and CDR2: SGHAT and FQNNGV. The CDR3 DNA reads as TGTGCCAGCAGCGCCTACAGGGGGACTAAGAACACCGGGGAGCTGTTTTTT. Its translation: CASSAYRGTKNTGELFF.

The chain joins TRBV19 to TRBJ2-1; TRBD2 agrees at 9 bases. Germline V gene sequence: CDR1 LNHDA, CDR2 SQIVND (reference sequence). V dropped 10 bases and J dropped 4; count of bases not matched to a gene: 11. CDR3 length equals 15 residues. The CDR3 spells CATQHRLAAYNEQFF. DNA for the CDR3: TGTGCCACCCAGCACCGACTAGCGGCTTACAATGAGCAGTTCTTC.

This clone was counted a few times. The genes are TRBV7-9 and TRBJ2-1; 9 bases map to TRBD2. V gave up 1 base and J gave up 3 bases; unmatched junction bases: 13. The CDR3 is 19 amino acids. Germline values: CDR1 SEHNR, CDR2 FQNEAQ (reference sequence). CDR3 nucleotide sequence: TGTGCCAGCAGCTTAGAGCTAGCGGGATCGGGCGCAAACTACAATGAGCAGTTCTTC. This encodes CASSLELAGSGANYNEQFF.

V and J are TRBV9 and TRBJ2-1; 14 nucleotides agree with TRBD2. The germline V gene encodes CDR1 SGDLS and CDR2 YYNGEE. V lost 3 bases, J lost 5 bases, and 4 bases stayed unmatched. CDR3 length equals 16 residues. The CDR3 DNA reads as TGTGCCAGCAGCGGGTGGACTAGCGGGAGGAACAATGAGCAGTTCTTC. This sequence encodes CASSGWTSGRNNEQFF.

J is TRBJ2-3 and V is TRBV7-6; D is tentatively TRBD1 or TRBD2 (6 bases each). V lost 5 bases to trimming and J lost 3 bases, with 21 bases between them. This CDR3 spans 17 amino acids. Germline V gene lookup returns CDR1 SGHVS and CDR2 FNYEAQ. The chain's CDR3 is CASSPRGSGGGTDTQYF. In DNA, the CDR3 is TGTGCCAGCAGCCCAAGGGGTAGCGGAGGGGGGACAGATACGCAGTATTTT.

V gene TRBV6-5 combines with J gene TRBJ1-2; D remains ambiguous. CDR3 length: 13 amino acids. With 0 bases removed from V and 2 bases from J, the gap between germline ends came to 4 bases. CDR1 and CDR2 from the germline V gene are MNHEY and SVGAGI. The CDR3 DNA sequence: TGTGCCAGCAGTTACTCTGAGAACTATGGCTACACCTTC. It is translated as CASSYSENYGYTF.

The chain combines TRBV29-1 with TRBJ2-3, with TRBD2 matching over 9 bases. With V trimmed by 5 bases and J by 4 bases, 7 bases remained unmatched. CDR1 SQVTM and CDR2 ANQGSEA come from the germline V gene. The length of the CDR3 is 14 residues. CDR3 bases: TGCAGCGTTTCTAGCGGGAATCCTGCAGATACGCAGTATTTT. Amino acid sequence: CSVSSGNPADTQYF.

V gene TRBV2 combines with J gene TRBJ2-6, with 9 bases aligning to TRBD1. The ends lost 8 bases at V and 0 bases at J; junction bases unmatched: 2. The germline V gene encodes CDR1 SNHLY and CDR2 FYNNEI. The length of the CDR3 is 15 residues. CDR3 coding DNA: TGTGCCAGCGGGGGACAGGGCTCTGGGGCCAACGTCCTGACTTTC. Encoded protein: CASGGQGSGANVLTF.

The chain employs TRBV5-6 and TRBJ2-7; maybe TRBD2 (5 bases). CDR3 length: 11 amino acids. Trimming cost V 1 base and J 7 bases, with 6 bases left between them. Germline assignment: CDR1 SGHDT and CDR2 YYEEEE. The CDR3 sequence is CASSLRGEQYF. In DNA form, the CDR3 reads TGTGCCAGCAGCTTGCGGGGAGAGCAGTACTTC.

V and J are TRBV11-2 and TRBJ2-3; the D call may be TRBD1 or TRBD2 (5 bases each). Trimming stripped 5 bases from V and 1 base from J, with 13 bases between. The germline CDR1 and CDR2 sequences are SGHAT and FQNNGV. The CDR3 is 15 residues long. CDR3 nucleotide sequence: TGTGCCAGCAGCCAGAACCCGGGACGCACAGATACGCAGTATTTT. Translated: CASSQNPGRTDTQYF.

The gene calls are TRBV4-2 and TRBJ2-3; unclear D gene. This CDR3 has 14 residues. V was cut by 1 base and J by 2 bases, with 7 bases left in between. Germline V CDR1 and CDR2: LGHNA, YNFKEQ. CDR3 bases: TGTGCCAGCAGCCAAGGGGAACTCACAGATACGCAGTATTTT. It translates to CASSQGELTDTQYF.

The CDR3 region is CASSYRQGAYEKLFF. The CDR3 bases are TGTGCCAGCAGCTACCGACAGGGGGCCTATGAAAAACTGTTTTTT. J is TRBJ1-4 and V is TRBV7-2, with 10 nucleotides matching TRBD1. Trimming removed 4 bases from V and 6 bases from J; junction bases left unmatched: 5. CDR1 is SGHTA and CDR2 is FQGNSA in the germline V gene. This CDR3 region has 15 residues.

The CDR3 loop reads CASSPPRQNYGYTF. CDR3 DNA: TGCGCCAGCAGCCCCCCGAGACAGAACTATGGCTACACCTTC. The gene calls are TRBV4-1 and TRBJ1-2; D possibly corresponds to TRBD1 (5 bases). Germline-derived CDR1 and CDR2 are MGHRA and YSYEKL. The germline V and J ends were trimmed by 4 bases and 2 bases, with 11 bases remaining between them. CDR3 length equals 14 residues.

The CDR3 protein is CASSVALNSLDTEAFF. The DNA of the CDR3 is TGTGCCAGCAGCGTAGCTCTCAACTCTTTGGACACTGAAGCTTTCTTT. The V and J genes are TRBV9 and TRBJ1-1, with D uncertain. The CDR3 loop spans 16 amino acids. Trimming removed 0 bases at V and 3 bases at J, with 15 bases between. Germline V gene lookup returns CDR1 SGDLS and CDR2 YYNGEE.

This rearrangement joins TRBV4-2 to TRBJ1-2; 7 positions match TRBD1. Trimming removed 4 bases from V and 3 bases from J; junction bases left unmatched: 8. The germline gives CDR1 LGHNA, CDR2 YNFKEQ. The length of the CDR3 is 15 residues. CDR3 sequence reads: CASSPRGTDYYGYTF. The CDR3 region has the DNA TGTGCCAGCAGCCCAAGGGGGACAGACTACTATGGCTACACCTTC.

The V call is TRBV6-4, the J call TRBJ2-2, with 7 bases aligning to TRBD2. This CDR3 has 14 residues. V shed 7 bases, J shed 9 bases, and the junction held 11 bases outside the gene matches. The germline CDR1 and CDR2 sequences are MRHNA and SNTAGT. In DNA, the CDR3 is TGTGCCAGCAAGCGGGAATCAATCGCTAGGGAGCTGTTTTTT. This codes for CASKRESIARELFF.